The clone carrying this T cell receptor (beta chain) has only a few counts. Its antigen is undetermined. Trimming stripped 8 bases from V and 1 base from J, with 11 bases between. Germline V lookup: CDR1 MNHNS, CDR2 SASEGT. The CDR3 runs 13 residues. The source of the sample is a study of response to subunit inactivated influenza vaccine. TCRdb re-derived calls from the RT-PCR reads in MiXCR, one entry per CDR3 protein. The table records about 310,000 distinct CDR3 sequences, about 20% of them present only once. Findings of the study overall: Each seasonal flu vaccination may recruit only limited new T cells, authors suggested.

This receptor was identified in a man aged 50-75 years who received an inactivated influenza vaccine. The chain combines TRBV6-1 with TRBJ1-2; D might be TRBD1 (6 bases). This specimen consisted of PBMCs from blood, obtained less than 22 months after vaccination. The CDR3 region has the DNA TGTGCCAGCCTAGGGGGGGTTAACTATGGCTACACCTTC. This encodes CASLGGVNYGYTF.